Listed below are T cell receptor beta chains from one sample, sequenced in a study of T cell repertoires in aging, cancer and after chemotherapy. Using its own MiXCR run on the multiplex PCR reads, TCRdb lists one record per CDR3 protein. The sample lists around 9,700 distinct CDR3 sequences; about 34% were seen once. Sequenced: blood. All receptors come from a human donor in good health. CDR3s include the opening cysteine and the closing phenylalanine or tryptophan. A D gene is named only where the DNA matches it firmly. Part of the rows lack a size; the others show once, few, many or a class for expanded clones.

j_call | clone_size | v_call | d_call | cdr3_aa | cdr3_nt
TRBJ2-5 | . | TRBV11-3 | TRBD1 | CASSLTGTAETQYF | TGTGCCAGCAGCTTAACCGGGACAGCCGAGACCCAGTACTTC
TRBJ2-7 | . | TRBV11-2 | TRBD1 | CASSTGIGTGALNEQYF | TGTGCCAGTAGTACGGGGATTGGGACAGGGGCTCTCAACGAGCAGTACTTC
TRBJ1-1 | . | TRBV12-3/TRBV12-4 | . | CASSFLLASEAFF | TGTGCCAGCAGTTTTTTGTTAGCGTCTGAAGCTTTCTTT
TRBJ1-2 | medium-sized | TRBV29-1 | . | CSVETSVGEGYTF | TGCAGCGTTGAAACATCGGTAGGGGAGGGCTACACCTTC
TRBJ1-1 | . | TRBV11-3 | TRBD1 | CASSPIRGRNTEAFF | TGTGCCAGCAGCCCCATCAGGGGGCGGAACACTGAAGCTTTCTTT
TRBJ2-3 | . | TRBV30 | . | CALRVIGAGADTQYF | TGTGCCTTACGGGTCATCGGGGCGGGTGCTGATACGCAGTATTTT
TRBJ2-3 | . | TRBV20-1 | TRBD2 | CSRSKAGGLDTQYF | TGCAGCCGTTCGAAGGCGGGGGGGCTCGATACGCAGTATTTT
TRBJ1-2 | . | TRBV15 | . | CATSAGNYGYTF | TGTGCCACCAGTGCAGGGAACTATGGCTACACCTTC
TRBJ2-7 | . | TRBV11-3 | . | CASSSADMSRSYEQYF | TGCGCCAGCAGCTCGGCCGACATGTCGAGGTCCTACGAGCAGTACTTC
TRBJ1-2 | few | TRBV7-2 | . | CASTKPQGNGYTF | TGTGCCAGCACCAAACCCCAGGGTAATGGCTACACCTTC
TRBJ2-7 | few | TRBV10-3 | TRBD2 | CAIRIGTSGKNEQYF | TGTGCCATCAGGATTGGGACTAGCGGGAAAAACGAGCAGTACTTC
TRBJ1-2 | few | TRBV6-5 | . | CASAGSQIRGYTF | TGTGCCAGCGCTGGGAGTCAGATAAGGGGCTACACCTTC
TRBJ2-5 | medium-sized | TRBV5-4 | . | CASSWGTQETQYF | TGTGCCAGCAGCTGGGGGACCCAAGAGACCCAGTACTTC
TRBJ2-2 | few | TRBV11-2 | . | CASSPPGGSNTGELFF | TGTGCCAGCAGCCCCCCGGGGGGCTCGAACACCGGGGAGCTGTTTTTT
TRBJ1-1 | . | TRBV12-3/TRBV12-4 | TRBD1 | CASGYRGQGTEAFF | TGTGCCAGCGGATACAGGGGGCAAGGCACTGAAGCTTTCTTT
TRBJ2-6 | . | TRBV18 | TRBD2 | CASSPRLAGGPRTGANVLTF | TGTGCCAGCTCACCACGGCTAGCGGGAGGGCCAAGGACCGGGGCCAACGTCCTGACTTTC
TRBJ2-5 | . | TRBV5-1 | TRBD2 | CASSLARGRVFDETQYF | TGCGCCAGCAGCTTGGCCCGGGGGAGGGTGTTCGATGAGACCCAGTACTTC
TRBJ2-5 | few | TRBV5-4 | . | CASSLSRETQYF | TGTGCCAGCAGCTTGTCACGGGAGACCCAGTACTTC
TRBJ2-1 | once | TRBV6-2/TRBV6-3 | TRBD1 | CASSQPGQASYEQFF | TGTGCCAGCAGTCAACCCGGACAGGCTTCCTACGAGCAGTTCTTC
TRBJ2-1 | . | TRBV6-1 | . | CASSSDGGPYNEQFF | TGTGCCAGCAGCTCAGACGGGGGTCCCTACAATGAGCAGTTCTTC
TRBJ2-1 | . | TRBV12-3/TRBV12-4 | TRBD1 | CASRSLRGQGRRYNEQFF | TGTGCCAGCAGATCTTTGAGGGGACAGGGGCGCCGTTACAATGAGCAGTTCTTC
TRBJ2-1 | . | TRBV11-3 | . | CASSSGGPTQFF | TGTGCCAGCAGCAGCGGAGGGCCAACGCAGTTCTTC
TRBJ1-6 | once | TRBV6-5 | . | CASSWGFGGSYNSPLHF | TGTGCCAGCAGTTGGGGGTTCGGGGGCTCCTATAATTCACCCCTCCACTTT
TRBJ2-2 | medium-sized | TRBV19 | . | CASSIRERRNEELFF | TGTGCCAGTAGTATACGGGAGCGAAGAAACGAGGAGCTGTTTTTT
TRBJ2-5 | medium-sized | TRBV11-3 | TRBD2 | CASSLRRGGRETQYF | TGTGCCAGCAGCTTACGACGGGGGGGTCGTGAGACCCAGTACTTC
TRBJ2-3 | medium-sized | TRBV6-6 | . | CASTRSGSTDTQYF | TGTGCCAGCACCCGCAGCGGGAGCACAGATACGCAGTATTTT
TRBJ2-7 | . | TRBV30 | TRBD1 | CAWSSSRDSFNEQYF | TGTGCCTGGAGTTCAAGCCGGGACAGTTTTAACGAGCAGTACTTC
TRBJ2-4 | few | TRBV19 | . | CASSISGHLAKNIQYF | TGTGCCAGTAGTATTTCAGGGCATCTAGCCAAAAACATTCAGTACTTC
TRBJ2-5 | few | TRBV12-3/TRBV12-4 | . | CASGAIAETQYF | TGTGCCAGCGGGGCAATCGCGGAGACCCAGTACTTC
TRBJ1-5 | . | TRBV12-3/TRBV12-4 | . | CASSLMASRAYSNQPQHF | TGTGCCAGCAGTTTAATGGCCTCTCGGGCTTATAGCAATCAGCCCCAGCATTTT
TRBJ1-2 | medium-sized | TRBV11-3 | . | CASSLDGDGYGYTF | TGTGCCAGCAGTCTCGACGGGGATGGCTATGGCTACACCTTC
TRBJ1-2 | . | TRBV5-4 | TRBD1 | CASSPGTGDYYGYTF | TGTGCCAGCAGCCCCGGGACAGGGGATTACTATGGCTACACCTTC
TRBJ1-5 | . | TRBV6-5 | . | CVSTPGGAWDQPQHF | TGTGTCAGCACCCCCGGGGGGGCTTGGGATCAGCCCCAGCATTTT
TRBJ2-7 | . | TRBV15 | . | CATGRGWDYEQYF | TGTGCCACCGGGCGAGGGTGGGACTACGAGCAGTACTTC
TRBJ2-1 | . | TRBV10-3 | . | CAISWGGGLHNEQFF | TGTGCCATCAGTTGGGGGGGGGGCCTCCACAATGAGCAGTTCTTC
TRBJ2-6 | few | TRBV7-9 | . | CASSLKAGANVLTF | TGTGCCAGCAGCTTAAAGGCTGGGGCCAACGTCCTGACTTTC
TRBJ2-1 | . | TRBV12-3/TRBV12-4 | . | CASRSTGHLREQFF | TGTGCCAGCAGAAGCACCGGACACCTTCGCGAGCAGTTCTTC
TRBJ1-5 | few | TRBV6-6 | . | CASTLGGGNQPQHF | TGTGCCAGCACCTTAGGGGGGGGCAATCAGCCCCAGCATTTT
TRBJ2-5 | . | TRBV12-3/TRBV12-4 | . | CASSLLGRGVRQNQETQYF | TGTGCCAGCAGTTTACTTGGGAGGGGGGTCCGGCAGAACCAAGAGACCCAGTACTTC
TRBJ1-6 | . | TRBV12-3/TRBV12-4 | . | CASSFGPVHSPLHF | TGTGCCAGCAGTTTTGGCCCAGTCCATTCACCCCTCCACTTT
TRBJ1-4 | once | TRBV6-5 | . | CAAKKISNEKLFF | TGTGCCGCCAAGAAGATATCTAATGAAAAACTGTTTTTT
TRBJ2-3 | . | TRBV11-3 | . | CASTQGGGADTQYF | TGCGCCAGCACACAGGGTGGGGGGGCGGATACGCAGTATTTT
TRBJ2-1 | . | TRBV7-9 | TRBD2 | CASRRWLAGGYNEQFF | TGTGCCAGCAGGCGATGGCTAGCGGGCGGCTACAATGAGCAGTTCTTC
TRBJ2-7 | . | TRBV14 | . | CASSRSYEQYF | TGTGCCAGCAGTCGAAGCTACGAGCAGTACTTC
TRBJ2-2 | few | TRBV6-5 | . | CASSYKGSPNTGELFF | TGTGCCAGCAGTTATAAAGGCAGCCCGAACACCGGGGAGCTGTTTTTT